Only a few counts were recorded for the clone carrying this TCR beta chain. MiXCR was run by TCRdb on the 5' RACE reads, yielding one entry per CDR3 protein. The table has tens of thousands of distinct CDR3 sequences, approximately 8.9% seen once. The data originate from a study of spatial heterogeneity in lung cancer. Study details: Sequence detection consistently recorded a greater number of beta-chain than alpha-chain sequences. There were, on average, more than ten raw-read appearances for each unique TCR and UMI combination.

The time point is: sample taken at primary tumor resection. Unsorted whole RNA from tumor, nontumor lung or frozen PBMC underwent sequencing. The donor group consisted of roughly 76 patients who had untreated, early-stage non-small cell lung cancer. Trimming removed 4 bases at V and 0 bases at J, with 14 bases between. This CDR3 is 15 amino acids long. The germline V gene has CDR1 SGHRS and CDR2 YFSETQ. The source of this sequence is a female donor with early-stage non-small cell lung cancer. Sequenced here: PBMCs, sampled at surgery. The chain carries TRBV5-1 and TRBJ2-7; D might be TRBD1 or TRBD2, each matching 5 bases. CDR3 region: CASSMGVGSSYEQYF. Written as DNA, the CDR3 is TGCGCCAGCAGCATGGGGGTAGGGAGCTCCTACGAGCAGTACTTC.